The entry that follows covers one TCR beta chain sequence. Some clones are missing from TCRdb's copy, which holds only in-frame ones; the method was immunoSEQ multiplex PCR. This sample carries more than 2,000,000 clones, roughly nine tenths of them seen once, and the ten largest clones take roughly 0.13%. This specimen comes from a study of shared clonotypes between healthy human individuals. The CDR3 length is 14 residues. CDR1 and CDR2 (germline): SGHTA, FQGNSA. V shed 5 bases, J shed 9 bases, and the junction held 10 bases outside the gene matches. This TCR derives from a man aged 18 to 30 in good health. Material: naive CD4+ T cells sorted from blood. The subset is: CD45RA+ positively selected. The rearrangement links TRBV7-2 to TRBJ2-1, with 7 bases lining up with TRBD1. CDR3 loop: CASSPRQGRGEQFF. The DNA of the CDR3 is TGTGCCAGCAGCCCTAGACAGGGTAGGGGTGAGCAGTTCTTC. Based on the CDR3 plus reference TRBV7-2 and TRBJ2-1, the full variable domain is GAGVSQSPSNKVTEKGKDVELRCDPISGHTALYWYRQSLGQGLEFLIYFQGNSAPDKSGLPSDRFSAERTGGSVSTLTIQRTQQEDSAVYLCASSPRQGRGEQFFGPGTRLTVL.